What follows are 20 T cell receptor beta chains derived from one specimen sequenced in a study of identical twins. One entry per CDR3 protein, called by TCRdb with MiXCR from the 5' RACE reads. The table records 400,000 to 650,000 distinct CDR3 sequences, less than 25% of them present only once. This same sample was also taken into another study, of T cells expressing NK-cell markers.

The sequencing sample was made of CD4+ T cells sorted from blood. Source of these receptors: a woman aged 18-29 years in good health.

This clonotype was recorded a few times. This chain links TRBV6-2 or TRBV6-3 with TRBJ2-3; 14 nucleotides match TRBD2. Germline CDR1 MNHEY, CDR2 SVGEGT. Trimming at V came to 4 bases and at J to 7 bases, leaving 19 bases not matched to a gene. The CDR3 has 20 residues. CDR3 sequence (DNA): TGTGCCAGCAGTTCCTCCGGGACTAGCGGGGGCCTACGGACAGGGAATACGCAGTATTTT. This sequence encodes CASSSSGTSGGLRTGNTQYF.

The rearrangement uses TRBV12-5 and TRBJ2-5; 9 nucleotides align to TRBD1. The CDR3 contains 14 residues. V gave up 7 bases and J gave up 5 bases; unmatched junction bases: 8. Per germline, CDR1 LGHNT and CDR2 FRNRAP. DNA of the CDR3: TGTGCTAGTGCCGAGACAGGGGGTGGGGAGACCCAGTACTTC. It encodes CASAETGGGETQYF.

The V gene is TRBV24-1, the J gene TRBJ2-1, with 9 bases matching TRBD1. Germline V gene sequence: CDR1 KGHDR, CDR2 SFDVKD. This CDR3 region has 15 residues. V lost 3 bases to trimming and J lost 8 bases; unmatched junction nucleotides: 7. The CDR3 bases are TGTGCCACCAGTGATCCGGGACAGGGCCCTGATGAGCAGTTCTTC. Translation gives CATSDPGQGPDEQFF.

This clonotype was seen ten or more times. The chain links TRBV29-1 to TRBJ2-1, with TRBD2 matching over 9 bases. CDR3 length equals 17 residues. Losses at the gene ends were 4 bases for V and 0 bases for J; bases not matched to a gene: 10. Germline CDR1 reads SQVTM; CDR2 reads ANQGSEA. CDR3 residues: CSVAKTSGMSSYNEQFF. Here the CDR3 DNA reads TGCAGCGTTGCCAAGACTAGCGGCATGAGCTCCTACAATGAGCAGTTCTTC.

The chain is built from TRBV12-5 and TRBJ2-1, with D possibly being TRBD1 or TRBD2 (5 bases each). Germline-derived CDR1 and CDR2 are LGHNT and FRNRAP. The CDR3 is 15 amino acids. V was pared by 0 bases and J by 6 bases, with 12 bases between. CDR3 DNA: TGTGCTAGTGGTTTGGTACTGGGACGACTCAATGAGCAGTTCTTC. Amino acid sequence: CASGLVLGRLNEQFF.

This chain links TRBV5-4 with TRBJ2-7, with D possibly matching TRBD1 (5 bases). Germline V gives CDR1 SGHNT, CDR2 YYREEE (reference sequence). CDR3 length equals 15 residues. V lost 4 bases and J lost 4, with 18 bases in between. The CDR3 loop reads CASSDIRDRPYEQYF. CDR3 in DNA: TGTGCCAGCAGCGACATCCGCGACAGACCTTACGAGCAGTACTTC.

This clonotype was detected once. The CDR3: CASSLASRRYEQYF. As DNA, the CDR3 is TGCGCCAGCAGCTTGGCGTCCAGACGGTACGAGCAGTACTTC. The rearrangement uses TRBV5-1 and TRBJ2-7; D is uncertain. CDR3 length: 14 residues. V was pared by 0 bases and J by 4 bases, with 11 bases between. Germline V CDR1 and CDR2: SGHRS, YFSETQ.

V gene TRBV7-9 combines with J gene TRBJ2-7; a possible D gene is TRBD1 (5 bases). With 6 bases removed from V and 4 bases from J, the gap between germline ends came to 19 bases. CDR1 is SEHNR, CDR2 FQNEAQ, per germline (reference sequence). The CDR3 spans 15 residues. DNA for the CDR3: TGTGCCAGCAGAAACCAGGGCCCTTGTTGGTACGAGCAGTACTTC. The encoded protein is CASRNQGPCWYEQYF. The full variable domain, rest sourced from reference TRBV7-9 and TRBJ2-7, is DTGVSQNPRHKITKRGQNVTFRCDPISEHNRLYWYRQTLGQGPEFLTYFQNEAQLEKSRLLSDRFSAERPKGSFSTLEIQRTEQGDSAMYLCASRNQGPCWYEQYFGPGTRLTVT.

CDR3 protein: CASSPPGGGYNEQFF. CDR3 bases: TGTGCCAGCAGCCCACCTGGCGGGGGCTACAATGAGCAGTTCTTC. The chain is built from TRBV11-2 and TRBJ2-1; TRBD2 agrees at 7 bases. Germline CDR1 is SGHAT and CDR2 is FQNNGV. The CDR3 has 15 residues. V dropped 5 bases and J dropped 3; count of bases not matched to a gene: 7.

This clonotype showed up just a few times. Here the CDR3 DNA reads TGCAGTGCTAGACACAGGGAGCATGAGCAGTTCTTC. Translation: CSARHREHEQFF. The chain employs TRBV20-1 and TRBJ2-1; D might be TRBD1 (6 bases). The CDR3 has 12 residues. V was clipped by 2 bases and J by 8 bases, with 10 bases between them. The V gene's germline CDR1 is DFQATT and CDR2 SNEGSKA (reference sequence).

The V and J genes are TRBV12-3 or TRBV12-4 and TRBJ2-4; D is unresolved. The germline V and J ends were trimmed by 3 bases and 15 bases, with 6 bases remaining between them. This CDR3 region has 9 residues. CDR3 loop: CASSFWRYF. CDR3 coding DNA: TGTGCCAGCAGTTTTTGGCGGTACTTC.

This clonotype was counted between two and nine times. The V call is TRBV20-1, the J call TRBJ2-1, with 8 positions matching TRBD2. Germline V gene sequence: CDR1 DFQATT, CDR2 SNEGSKA (reference sequence). The CDR3 sequence is 14 residues long. J gave up 6 bases and V 1 base, and 5 bases lay outside the gene matches. The CDR3 DNA reads TGCAGTGCTAGAGTTAGCGGGGATTTCAATGAGCAGTTCTTC. Amino acid sequence: CSARVSGDFNEQFF.

The V and J genes are TRBV30 and TRBJ2-2; D not certain. The CDR3 extends over 13 amino acids. With 2 bases removed from V and 4 bases from J, the gap between germline ends came to 8 bases. Germline-derived CDR1 and CDR2 are GTSNPN and SVGIG (reference sequence). Here the CDR3 reads CAWSLVATGELFF. Here the CDR3 DNA reads TGTGCCTGGAGTCTGGTAGCCACCGGGGAGCTGTTTTTT.

Details on this clonotype: Relative to the germline gene, one junction end is altered; a read error may explain this. The genes are TRBV7-9 and TRBJ2-7; 8 bases match TRBD2. The CDR3 spans 15 residues. From germline, CDR1 is SEHNR and CDR2 FQNEAQ (reference sequence). DNA for the CDR3: TGTGCCACCAGCTTAGACGGACTAGCAGGGTACGCGCAGTACTTC. Protein sequence: CATSLDGLAGYAQYF.

V gene TRBV10-3 combines with J gene TRBJ1-2; TRBD1 aligns across 8 bases. The CDR3 contains 12 residues. Trimming took 8 bases from V and 3 from J; bases not matched to a gene: 2. Per germline, CDR1 ENHRY and CDR2 SYGVKD. CDR3 nucleotides: TGTGCCATCTCGGGACAGGACTATGGCTACACCTTC. Protein sequence: CAISGQDYGYTF.

This clonotype was counted only a few times. The genes are TRBV7-9 and TRBJ2-7, with TRBD1 matching over 7 bases. The CDR3 is made up of 14 amino acids. Germline V gene sequence: CDR1 SEHNR, CDR2 FQNEAQ (reference sequence). J was trimmed by 4 bases and V by 5 bases; bases with no gene match: 8. The CDR3: CASSRQGKVYEQYF. In DNA form, the CDR3 reads TGTGCCAGCAGCAGACAGGGAAAAGTGTACGAGCAGTACTTC.

V and J are TRBV19 and TRBJ1-5; D remains ambiguous. Trimming cost V 8 bases and J 5 bases, with 19 bases left between them. Looked up from germline, CDR1 is LNHDA and CDR2 is SQIVND (reference sequence). This CDR3 region has 15 residues. CDR3: CASRVHPIIDQPQHF. The CDR3 region has the DNA TGTGCCAGTCGGGTACATCCGATTATTGATCAGCCCCAGCATTTT. Full variable domain (outside the CDR3, taken from reference TRBV19 and TRBJ1-5): DGGITQSPKYLFRKEGQNVTLSCEQNLNHDAMYWYRQDPGQGLRLIYYSQIVNDFQKGDIAEGYSVSREKKESFPLTVTSAQKNPTAFYLCASRVHPIIDQPQHFGDGTRLSIL.

The rearrangement uses TRBV29-1 and TRBJ1-2, with a possible D match to TRBD1 (6 bases). V was clipped by 4 bases and J by 6 bases, with 12 bases between them. This CDR3 has 12 residues. Germline CDR1 reads SQVTM; CDR2 reads ANQGSEA. In DNA, the CDR3 is TGCAGCGTTGTTGAGGCAGGGGATGGCTACACCTTC. As protein: CSVVEAGDGYTF.

This chain joins TRBV2 and TRBJ2-1; D not certain. CDR1 SNHLY and CDR2 FYNNEI come from the germline V gene. CDR3 length: 12 residues. With 2 bases removed from V and 12 bases from J, the gap between germline ends came to 11 bases. CDR3 sequence (DNA): TGTGCCAGCAGTGAAAGAACGATTGGGCAGTTCTTC. Protein: CASSERTIGQFF.

The V and J genes are TRBV20-1 and TRBJ2-5; 7 bases map to TRBD1. This CDR3 is built from 16 residues. V lost 5 bases and J lost 0; bases outside the gene matches: 12. Germline CDR1 and CDR2: DFQATT and SNEGSKA (reference sequence). CDR3 nucleotides: TGCAGTGCTGGATCTAGGACAGGAGGACACCAAGAGACCCAGTACTTC. Residues: CSAGSRTGGHQETQYF.